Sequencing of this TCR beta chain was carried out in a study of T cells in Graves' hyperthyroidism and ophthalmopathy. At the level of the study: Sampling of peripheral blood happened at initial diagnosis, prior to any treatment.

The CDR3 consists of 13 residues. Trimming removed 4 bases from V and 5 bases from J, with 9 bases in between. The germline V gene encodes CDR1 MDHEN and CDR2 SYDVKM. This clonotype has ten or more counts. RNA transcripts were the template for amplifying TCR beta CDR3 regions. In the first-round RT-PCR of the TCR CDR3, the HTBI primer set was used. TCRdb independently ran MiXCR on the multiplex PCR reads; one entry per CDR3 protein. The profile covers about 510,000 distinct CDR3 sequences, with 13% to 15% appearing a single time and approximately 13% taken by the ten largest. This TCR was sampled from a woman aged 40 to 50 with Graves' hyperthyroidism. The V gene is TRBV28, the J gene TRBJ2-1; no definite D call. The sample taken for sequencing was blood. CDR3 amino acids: CASSSPQNNEQFF. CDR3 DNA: TGTGCCAGCAGTTCCCCTCAGAACAATGAGCAGTTCTTC.